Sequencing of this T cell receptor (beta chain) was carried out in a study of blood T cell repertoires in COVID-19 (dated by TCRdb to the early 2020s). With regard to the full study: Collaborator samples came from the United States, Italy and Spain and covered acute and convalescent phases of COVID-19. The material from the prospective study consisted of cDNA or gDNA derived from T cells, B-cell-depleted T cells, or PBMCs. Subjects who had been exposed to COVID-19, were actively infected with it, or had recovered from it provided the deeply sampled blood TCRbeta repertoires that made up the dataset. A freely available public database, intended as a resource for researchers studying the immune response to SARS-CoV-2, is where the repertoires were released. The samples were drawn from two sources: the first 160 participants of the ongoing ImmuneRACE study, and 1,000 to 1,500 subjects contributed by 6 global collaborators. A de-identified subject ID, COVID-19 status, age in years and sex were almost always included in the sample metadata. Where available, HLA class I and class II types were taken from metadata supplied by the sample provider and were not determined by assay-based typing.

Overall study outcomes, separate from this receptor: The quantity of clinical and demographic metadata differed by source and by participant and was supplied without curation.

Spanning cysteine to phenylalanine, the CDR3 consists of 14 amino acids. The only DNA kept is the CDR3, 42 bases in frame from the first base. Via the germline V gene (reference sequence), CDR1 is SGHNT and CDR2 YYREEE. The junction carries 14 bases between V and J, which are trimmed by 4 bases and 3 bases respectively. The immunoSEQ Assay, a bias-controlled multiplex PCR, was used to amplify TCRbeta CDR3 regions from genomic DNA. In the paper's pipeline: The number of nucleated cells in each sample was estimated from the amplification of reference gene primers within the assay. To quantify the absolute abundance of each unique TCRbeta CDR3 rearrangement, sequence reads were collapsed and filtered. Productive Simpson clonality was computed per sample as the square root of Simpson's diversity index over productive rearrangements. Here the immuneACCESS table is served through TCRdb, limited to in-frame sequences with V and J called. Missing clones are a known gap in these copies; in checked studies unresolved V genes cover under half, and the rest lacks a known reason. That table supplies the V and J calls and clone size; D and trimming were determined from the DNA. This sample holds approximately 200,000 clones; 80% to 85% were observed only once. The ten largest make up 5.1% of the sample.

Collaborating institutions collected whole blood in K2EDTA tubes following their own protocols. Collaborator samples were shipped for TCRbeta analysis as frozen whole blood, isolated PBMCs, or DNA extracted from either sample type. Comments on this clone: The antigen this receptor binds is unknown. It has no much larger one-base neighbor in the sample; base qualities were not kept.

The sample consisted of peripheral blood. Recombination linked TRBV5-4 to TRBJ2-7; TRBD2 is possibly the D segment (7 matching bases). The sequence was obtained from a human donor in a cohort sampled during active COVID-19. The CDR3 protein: CASSGRGQIYEQYF. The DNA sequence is TGTGCCAGCAGCGGGAGGGGACAAATCTACGAGCAGTACTTC.